This T cell receptor beta chain is drawn from a study of blood T cell repertoires in COVID-19. Study-wide background: Samples came from the United States, Italy and Spain, spanning acute and convalescent COVID-19. In each case, the material was cDNA or gDNA derived from T cells, B-cell-depleted T cells, or PBMCs.

V lost 5 bases and J lost 5, with 18 bases in between. The CDR3 contains 15 residues. Germline-derived CDR1 and CDR2 are SGHAT and FQNNGV. This clone was observed a few times. In the authors' workflow: Reference gene primer amplification gave nucleated cell count estimates. Generated by immunoSEQ multiplex PCR, the TCRdb table keeps only in-frame clones and is missing some. V, J and clone size reflect that table, while D and trimming were determined from the DNA. The sample yields 150,000 to 200,000 clones, 75% to 85% seen once. The chain joins TRBV11-2 to TRBJ2-5; the D gene is possibly TRBD1 (6 bases). Sequenced input: peripheral blood. The receptor comes from a human donor in a cohort sampled during active COVID-19. In DNA, the CDR3 is TGTGCCAGCAGCCCGTCCCCGGGACACAAGGAGACCCAGTACTTC. Its protein is CASSPSPGHKETQYF. The full variable domain, with the rest looked up from reference TRBV11-2 and TRBJ2-5, is EAGVAQSPRYKIIEKRQSVAFWCNPISGHATLYWYQQILGQGPKLLIQFQNNGVVDDSQLPKDRFSAERLKGVDSTLKIQPAKLEDSAVYLCASSPSPGHKETQYFGPGTRLLVL.